Listed below are T cell receptor beta chains from one sample, sequenced in a study of response to subunit inactivated influenza vaccine. From the RT-PCR reads, TCRdb called clonotypes with MiXCR, one entry per CDR3 protein. Of 200,000 to 300,000 distinct CDR3 sequences detected, 9% to 15% appear once; the ten largest clones hold approximately 8.3%. The material sequenced was non-naive T cells sorted from PBMCs, taken around two weeks before vaccination. The receptors originated from a middle-aged man who received an inactivated influenza vaccine. CDR3s leave out the opening cysteine and the closing phenylalanine or tryptophan. The order of the fields is CDR3 protein, J gene, clone size, V gene, D gene. The D gene is left open where the match is weak. The size field is filled for only some rows; it gives once, few, many or a size class.

cdr3_aa: ASSPGIQNEQY
j_call: TRBJ2-7
clone_size: NA
v_call: TRBV4-2
d_call: NA

cdr3_aa: ASSRLSETWMNTEAF
j_call: TRBJ1-1
clone_size: NA
v_call: TRBV6-1
d_call: NA

cdr3_aa: ASSLRGSGRGYEQF
j_call: TRBJ2-1
clone_size: NA
v_call: TRBV11-3
d_call: TRBD2

cdr3_aa: ASSPNTGQENAYEQY
j_call: TRBJ2-7
clone_size: NA
v_call: TRBV7-9
d_call: TRBD1

cdr3_aa: ASSFSSPMGTQY
j_call: TRBJ2-5
clone_size: NA
v_call: TRBV5-1
d_call: NA

cdr3_aa: ASSPKTGGGINTEAF
j_call: TRBJ1-1
clone_size: many
v_call: TRBV7-2
d_call: TRBD1

cdr3_aa: SATQTGTQETQY
j_call: TRBJ2-5
clone_size: NA
v_call: TRBV20-1
d_call: NA

cdr3_aa: ASSQDKTSSQRRSKTQY
j_call: TRBJ2-5
clone_size: many
v_call: TRBV4-2
d_call: TRBD2

cdr3_aa: ASRKHGQGNEKLF
j_call: TRBJ1-4
clone_size: few
v_call: TRBV6-1
d_call: TRBD1

cdr3_aa: ASSDSSYNSPLH
j_call: TRBJ1-6
clone_size: many
v_call: TRBV12-3/TRBV12-4
d_call: NA

cdr3_aa: ASSRGQTTEQY
j_call: TRBJ2-7
clone_size: few
v_call: TRBV4-3
d_call: TRBD1

cdr3_aa: ASSSSGWVRETTYEQY
j_call: TRBJ2-7
clone_size: many
v_call: TRBV2
d_call: TRBD2

cdr3_aa: SAGLEWAPGIQF
j_call: TRBJ2-1
clone_size: few
v_call: TRBV20-1
d_call: NA

cdr3_aa: ASSLSLAGGPYEQY
j_call: TRBJ2-7
clone_size: NA
v_call: TRBV7-2
d_call: TRBD2

cdr3_aa: ASSQGKTQY
j_call: TRBJ2-5
clone_size: NA
v_call: TRBV12-3/TRBV12-4
d_call: NA

cdr3_aa: ASSLGGANIQY
j_call: TRBJ2-4
clone_size: few
v_call: TRBV3-1
d_call: NA

cdr3_aa: SAGSGTSGVYEQY
j_call: TRBJ2-7
clone_size: NA
v_call: TRBV20-1
d_call: TRBD2

cdr3_aa: ASSFDPRRSTDTQY
j_call: TRBJ2-3
clone_size: many
v_call: TRBV12-3/TRBV12-4
d_call: NA

cdr3_aa: ASKQGDNAEAF
j_call: TRBJ1-1
clone_size: NA
v_call: TRBV3-1
d_call: TRBD1

cdr3_aa: SARDLSNVLT
j_call: TRBJ2-6
clone_size: few
v_call: TRBV20-1
d_call: NA

cdr3_aa: ASSLHPLGQNEKLF
j_call: TRBJ1-4
clone_size: NA
v_call: TRBV18
d_call: TRBD1

cdr3_aa: ASSTVPADTQY
j_call: TRBJ2-3
clone_size: NA
v_call: TRBV7-2
d_call: NA

cdr3_aa: ASSYSEEGVRP
j_call: TRBJ2-7
clone_size: NA
v_call: TRBV6-6
d_call: NA

cdr3_aa: ATSETTGNYGYT
j_call: TRBJ1-2
clone_size: few
v_call: TRBV24-1
d_call: TRBD1

cdr3_aa: ASSYGTEVSQPQH
j_call: TRBJ1-5
clone_size: many
v_call: TRBV6-2/TRBV6-3
d_call: TRBD1

cdr3_aa: SVRDSRELGTQY
j_call: TRBJ2-5
clone_size: few
v_call: TRBV20-1
d_call: NA

cdr3_aa: SATTGISDGYT
j_call: TRBJ1-2
clone_size: few
v_call: TRBV20-1
d_call: TRBD1

cdr3_aa: ASSLVRRGQGETQY
j_call: TRBJ2-5
clone_size: once
v_call: TRBV7-2
d_call: NA

cdr3_aa: ASSLTGVTSYEQY
j_call: TRBJ2-7
clone_size: NA
v_call: TRBV12-3/TRBV12-4
d_call: TRBD1

cdr3_aa: SADPRVSSYEQY
j_call: TRBJ2-7
clone_size: NA
v_call: TRBV20-1
d_call: NA

cdr3_aa: ASSYGTSDYEQY
j_call: TRBJ2-7
clone_size: few
v_call: TRBV7-2
d_call: TRBD2

cdr3_aa: SAKDLDPVDEQY
j_call: TRBJ2-7
clone_size: NA
v_call: TRBV20-1
d_call: NA

cdr3_aa: ASSRGGIQETQY
j_call: TRBJ2-5
clone_size: NA
v_call: TRBV7-9
d_call: NA

cdr3_aa: ASSFSGGRNEQF
j_call: TRBJ2-1
clone_size: NA
v_call: TRBV7-2
d_call: TRBD2

cdr3_aa: ASSVDSGQGFSYEQY
j_call: TRBJ2-7
clone_size: NA
v_call: TRBV9
d_call: TRBD1

cdr3_aa: SAMRAYTDTQY
j_call: TRBJ2-3
clone_size: NA
v_call: TRBV20-1
d_call: NA

cdr3_aa: ASSSRPGPNTDTQY
j_call: TRBJ2-3
clone_size: NA
v_call: TRBV18
d_call: NA